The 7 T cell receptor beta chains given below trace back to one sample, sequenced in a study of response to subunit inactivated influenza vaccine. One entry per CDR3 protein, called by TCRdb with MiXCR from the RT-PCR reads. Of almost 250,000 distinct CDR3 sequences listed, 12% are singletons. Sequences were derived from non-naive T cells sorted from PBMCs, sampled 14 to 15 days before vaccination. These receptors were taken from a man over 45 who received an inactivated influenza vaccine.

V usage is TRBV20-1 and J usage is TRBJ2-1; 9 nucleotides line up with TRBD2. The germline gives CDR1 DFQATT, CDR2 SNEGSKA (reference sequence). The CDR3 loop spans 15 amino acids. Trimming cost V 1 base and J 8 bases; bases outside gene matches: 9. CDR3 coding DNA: TGCAGTGCTAGAGTGCGGGGGGGCCCGTTTGATGAGCAGTTCTTC. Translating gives CSARVRGGPFDEQFF.

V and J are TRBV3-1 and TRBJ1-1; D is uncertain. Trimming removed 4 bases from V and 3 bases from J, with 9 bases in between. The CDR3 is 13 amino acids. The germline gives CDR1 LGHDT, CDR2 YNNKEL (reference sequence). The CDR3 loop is CASSRVPDTEAFF. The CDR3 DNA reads TGTGCCAGCAGCCGGGTTCCGGACACTGAAGCTTTCTTT.

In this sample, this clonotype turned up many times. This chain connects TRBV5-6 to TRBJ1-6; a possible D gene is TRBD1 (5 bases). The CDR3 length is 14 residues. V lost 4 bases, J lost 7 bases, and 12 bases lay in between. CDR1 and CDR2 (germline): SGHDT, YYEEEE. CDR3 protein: CASSLRDSNSPLHF. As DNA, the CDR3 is TGTGCCAGCAGCCTCCGGGACTCAAATTCACCCCTCCACTTT.

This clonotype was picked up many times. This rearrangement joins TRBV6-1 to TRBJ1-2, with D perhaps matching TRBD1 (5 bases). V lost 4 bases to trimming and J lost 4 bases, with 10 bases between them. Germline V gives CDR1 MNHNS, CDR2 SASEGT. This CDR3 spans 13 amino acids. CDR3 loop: CASSATGGYGYTF. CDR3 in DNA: TGTGCCAGCAGTGCCACAGGTGGCTATGGCTACACCTTC.

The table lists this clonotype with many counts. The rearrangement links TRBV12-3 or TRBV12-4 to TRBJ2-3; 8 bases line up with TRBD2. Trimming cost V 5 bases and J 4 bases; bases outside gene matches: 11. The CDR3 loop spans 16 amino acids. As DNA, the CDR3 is TGTGCCAGCAGTCTAGAGCGGGGGCCGGGGGCAGATACGCAGTATTTT. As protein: CASSLERGPGADTQYF.

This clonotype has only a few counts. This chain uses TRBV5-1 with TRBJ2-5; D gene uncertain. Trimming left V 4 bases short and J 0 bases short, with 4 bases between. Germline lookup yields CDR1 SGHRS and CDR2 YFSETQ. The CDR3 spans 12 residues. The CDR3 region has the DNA TGCGCCAGCAGCGACTACCAAGAGACCCAGTACTTC. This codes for CASSDYQETQYF.

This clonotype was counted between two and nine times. For the CDR3, the DNA is TGTGCCAGCACAAGCGGAACAGATACGCAGTATTTT. Protein sequence: CASTSGTDTQYF. The chain has TRBV6-6 and TRBJ2-3, with D tentatively TRBD2 (5 bases). The CDR3 is 12 residues long. Germline-derived CDR1 and CDR2 are MNHNY and SVGAGI (reference sequence). V lost 7 bases to trimming and J lost 3 bases, with 8 bases between them.